Below, 20 T cell receptor beta chains from the same sample are listed, as sequenced in a study of CD8 T cells in Susac syndrome. It was with random hexamers that 0.5 to 1 ug RNA was reverse transcribed. TCRdb reanalysed the immunoSEQ multiplex PCR reads using MiXCR and keeps one entry per CDR3 protein. The sample carries approximately 190,000 distinct CDR3 sequences, approximately 95% recorded once. What was sequenced was CD8+ T cells from PBMCs. These receptors originate from a human donor with Susac syndrome.

This chain connects TRBV4-1 to TRBJ2-7, with TRBD2 identical over 8 bases. With 1 base clipped from V and 1 base from J, the junction kept 9 bases outside the gene matches. Germline-derived CDR1 and CDR2 are MGHRA and YSYEKL. CDR3 length: 17 residues. The CDR3 is CASSQAPYSGVSYEQYF. The CDR3 DNA is TGCGCCAGCAGCCAAGCACCCTATAGCGGGGTTTCCTACGAGCAGTACTTC.

This chain uses TRBV20-1 with TRBJ2-1, with D perhaps being TRBD1 or TRBD2 (5 bases each). CDR3 length: 12 residues. V was trimmed by 3 bases and J by 9 bases, leaving 12 bases between them. Germline CDR1 is DFQATT and CDR2 is SNEGSKA (reference sequence). The CDR3 coding sequence is TGCAGTGCTAGTGCAGTCGGGGCTGAGCAGTTCTTC. It encodes CSASAVGAEQFF.

This clonotype was seen only a few times. This rearrangement joins TRBV28 to TRBJ2-7; 7 nucleotides align to TRBD2. From germline, CDR1 is MDHEN and CDR2 SYDVKM. The CDR3 spans 15 residues. The trim removed 2 bases at V and 0 bases at J, leaving 4 bases unmatched. The CDR3 loop reads CASSLTSGTSYEQYF. The CDR3 nucleotides read TGTGCCAGCAGTTTAACCAGCGGGACCTCCTACGAGCAGTACTTC.

This clonotype appeared a single time. The chain has TRBV19 and TRBJ1-2; tentatively, D is TRBD1 (6 bases). CDR1 LNHDA and CDR2 SQIVND come from the germline V gene (reference sequence). CDR3 length: 14 residues. V lost 6 bases, J lost 3 bases, and 14 bases lay in between. This CDR3 is CASRRTEVYYGYTF. Here the CDR3 DNA reads TGTGCCAGTAGGCGGACAGAAGTTTACTATGGCTACACCTTC.

This clonotype was counted a single time. The chain combines TRBV12-3 or TRBV12-4 with TRBJ2-2, with D unresolved. The CDR3 extends over 14 amino acids. V gave up 3 bases and J gave up 3 bases, with 8 bases separating them. The CDR3 loop is CASSFTIYTGELFF. The DNA for the CDR3 is TGTGCCAGCAGTTTCACTATATACACCGGGGAGCTGTTTTTT.

The chain links TRBV20-1 to TRBJ2-2, with D uncertain. Trimming removed 6 bases at V and 6 bases at J, with 17 bases between. CDR3 length: 14 residues. CDR1 DFQATT and CDR2 SNEGSKA come from the germline V gene (reference sequence). Here the CDR3 DNA reads TGCAGTGCGCGTACTGGGGTCGGCGCCGGGGAGCTGTTTTTT. Its translation is CSARTGVGAGELFF.

This clonotype has just one count. The CDR3 sequence is CASSHFEDKPYEQYF. CDR3 nucleotide sequence: TGCGCCAGCAGCCATTTCGAGGACAAACCCTACGAGCAGTACTTC. The gene calls are TRBV4-1 and TRBJ2-7, with D possibly being TRBD1 (5 bases). Germline V gene data show CDR1 as MGHRA and CDR2 as YSYEKL. The CDR3 sequence is 15 residues long. The V end was cut by 3 bases, the J end by 2 bases, with 14 bases between.

The chain combines TRBV12-3 or TRBV12-4 with TRBJ1-1; TRBD1 might be the D (5 bases). V was pared by 3 bases and J by 5 bases, with 13 bases between. This CDR3 spans 14 amino acids. The CDR3 nucleotides are TGTGCCAGCAGTTTGTCCTACGGGGGGACTGAAGCTTTCTTT. Protein sequence: CASSLSYGGTEAFF.

The V and J genes are TRBV3-1 and TRBJ1-2, with D unresolved. Germline CDR1 and CDR2: LGHDT and YNNKEL (reference sequence). Trimming stripped 1 base from V and 10 bases from J, with 10 bases between. CDR3 size: 12 residues. The CDR3 nucleotides are TGTGCCAGCAGCCAAGTGGGCGGTGTCTACACCTTC. Protein sequence: CASSQVGGVYTF.

The chain has TRBV4-1 and TRBJ2-5; perhaps TRBD1 as D (5 bases). V gave up 1 base and J gave up 2 bases, with 8 bases separating them. The CDR3 totals 14 residues. The germline gives CDR1 MGHRA, CDR2 YSYEKL. The CDR3 DNA is TGCGCCAGCAGCCAAGCGACAGTTCAAGAGACCCAGTACTTC. This encodes CASSQATVQETQYF.

This clonotype has a single count. This sequence joins TRBV15 and TRBJ2-2; TRBD1 agrees at 8 bases. J was trimmed by 0 bases and V by 1 base; bases with no gene match: 1. The V gene's germline CDR1 is LNHNV and CDR2 YYDKDF (reference sequence). The CDR3 contains 16 residues. The CDR3 DNA is TGTGCCACCAGCAGAGCCAGGGGGCCGAACACCGGGGAGCTGTTTTTT. Its protein is CATSRARGPNTGELFF.

This clonotype occurred once. This chain links TRBV11-2 with TRBJ2-1; D not certain. Trimming cost V 0 bases and J 0 bases, with 6 bases left between them. The CDR3 length is 15 residues. Germline lookup yields CDR1 SGHAT and CDR2 FQNNGV. CDR3 nucleotides: TGTGCCAGCAGCTTAGAAGGAGACTCCTACAATGAGCAGTTCTTC. Its protein is CASSLEGDSYNEQFF.

The chain recombines TRBV6-6 with TRBJ2-2; a possible D gene is TRBD2 (6 bases). CDR1 is MNHNY and CDR2 is SVGAGI in the germline V gene (reference sequence). The CDR3 has 13 residues. Trimming pared 5 bases from V and 4 bases from J, leaving 8 bases between. As DNA, the CDR3 is TGTGCCAGCAGTGACGGGGGCACCGGGGAGCTGTTTTTT. It is translated as CASSDGGTGELFF.

This clonotype was counted a single time. The chain employs TRBV29-1 and TRBJ2-7; D remains unclear. Germline assignment: CDR1 SQVTM and CDR2 ANQGSEA. V lost 3 bases and J lost 0, with 9 bases in between. The CDR3 runs to 13 residues. The DNA of the CDR3 is TGCAGCGTTGAGTCGTCGAGCTCCTACGAGCAGTACTTC. Its protein product is CSVESSSSYEQYF.

V is TRBV5-6 and J is TRBJ2-1; no reliable D call. V lost 4 bases to trimming and J lost 0 bases, with 11 bases between them. Per germline, CDR1 SGHDT and CDR2 YYEEEE. The CDR3 length is 15 residues. The CDR3 DNA reads TGTGCCAGCAGCCCTGCTAGAAACTCCTACAATGAGCAGTTCTTC. Translating it yields CASSPARNSYNEQFF.

The table lists this clonotype with a count of one. This sequence joins TRBV13 and TRBJ1-1, with D unresolved. From germline, CDR1 is PRHDT and CDR2 FYEKMQ (reference sequence). This CDR3 spans 12 amino acids. The V end lost 1 base, the J end lost 12 bases, and 12 bases lay between the germline ends. The DNA for the CDR3 is TGTGCCAGCAGCTTAGTTGGGAGGGAAACTTTCTTT. Its translation: CASSLVGRETFF. The complete variable domain, with remaining parts taken from reference TRBV13 and TRBJ1-1, reads AAGVIQSPRHLIKEKRETATLKCYPIPRHDTVYWYQQGPGQDPQFLISFYEKMQSDKGSIPDRFSAQQFSDYHSELNMSSLELGDSALYFCASSLVGRETFFGQGTRLTVV.

V is TRBV9 and J is TRBJ2-3, with 8 bases that match TRBD2. Trimming took 0 bases from V and 4 from J; bases not matched to a gene: 7. CDR1 and CDR2 (germline): SGDLS, YYNGEE. CDR3 length equals 16 residues. The chain's CDR3 is CASSVGSGRVADTQYF. The CDR3 DNA reads as TGTGCCAGCAGCGTAGGGAGCGGGAGAGTGGCAGATACGCAGTATTTT.

The chain is built from TRBV19 and TRBJ2-1, with D perhaps TRBD2 (6 bases). The CDR3 sequence is 13 residues long. V was clipped by 3 bases and J by 10 bases, with 13 bases between them. Germline assignment: CDR1 LNHDA and CDR2 SQIVND (reference sequence). The CDR3 protein is CASSIIGGGEQFF. The CDR3 DNA sequence: TGTGCCAGTAGTATTATAGGTGGGGGGGAGCAGTTCTTC.

The chain has TRBV6-1 and TRBJ2-2; 13 positions match TRBD2. The germline V gene has CDR1 MNHNS and CDR2 SASEGT. This CDR3 contains 18 residues. V gave up 5 bases and J gave up 5 bases; unmatched junction bases: 11. CDR3 nucleotides: TGTGCCAGCAGTCGAGTGGAATGGACTAGCGGGAGTACCGGGGAGCTGTTTTTT. This gives the protein CASSRVEWTSGSTGELFF.

This clonotype was found once. The chain employs TRBV5-1 and TRBJ1-5, with a tentative D call TRBD1 (6 bases). Germline CDR1 and CDR2: SGHRS and YFSETQ. The CDR3 totals 17 residues. The V gene lost 4 bases and the J gene lost 0 bases, with 17 bases spanning the gap. The CDR3 sequence is CASSPEGGHYSNQPQHF. CDR3 in DNA: TGCGCCAGCAGCCCTGAGGGGGGGCATTATAGCAATCAGCCCCAGCATTTT.